This entry concerns a single T cell receptor beta chain. Its antigen remains unknown. TCRdb's copy holds only in-frame clones and misses some; the assay was immunoSEQ multiplex PCR. The sample gives 2 million to 2.5 million clones, approximately 95% of which show up once; roughly 0.13% is in the top ten. This specimen comes from a study of shared clonotypes between healthy human individuals. Across the study: For every donor, three CD4 naive, three CD4 memory, two CD8 naive and one CD8 memory plates were used.

Trimming stripped 2 bases from V and 3 bases from J, with 13 bases between. The CDR3 is 15 amino acids. The V gene's germline CDR1 is MNHNS and CDR2 SASEGT. Study conclusions and caveats: Investigators expected sequencing depth to affect clonotype sharing among donors.

The rearrangement uses TRBV6-1 and TRBJ1-1; D ambiguous. The source of this sequence is a man younger than 35 in good health. Sequencing was performed on naive CD4+ T cells sorted from blood. Noted subset: CD45RA+ positively selected. The CDR3 nucleotides read TGTGCCAGCAGTGAAATGACCCAGTTCTACACTGAAGCTTTCTTT. It specifies CASSEMTQFYTEAFF.